These T cell receptor beta chains were read from a single sample in a study of cytomegalovirus exposure and HLA in healthy donors. Profiled with immunoSEQ multiplex PCR; TCRdb holds only in-frame clones, not every one. This table holds roughly 120,000 clones, 70% to 80% found once. The sequencing sample was made of PBMCs. These receptors were taken from a man aged 35-49 years in good health and CMV-seronegative. Each CDR3 is given with its conserved first and last residue. The D gene is left open where the match is weak. Not every row has a clone size; where given, it reads once, few, many or a size class.

J	V	size	D	DNA	CDR3
TRBJ1-2	TRBV5-1	-	-	TGCGCCAGCAGCTTGGCCCGACAGGATGATGTCTACACCTTC	CASSLARQDDVYTF
TRBJ2-2	TRBV7-3	-	-	TGTGCCAGCAGCTTAGGACACTCGAACACCGGGGAGCTGTTTTTT	CASSLGHSNTGELFF
TRBJ1-2	TRBV7-2	-	-	TGTGCCAGCAGCTTAGGGTTTGGCAGGGACTATGGCTACACCTTC	CASSLGFGRDYGYTF
TRBJ2-3	TRBV18	-	TRBD1	TGTGCCAGCTCACCAGGACAGGGTAGAGATACGCAGTATTTT	CASSPGQGRDTQYF
TRBJ2-7	TRBV9	-	TRBD1	TGTGCCAGCAGCGCGAAGGGACAGGGGGCAAGCGAGCAGTACTTC	CASSAKGQGASEQYF
TRBJ2-1	TRBV15	-	TRBD1	TGTGCCACTGCGACAGGGTCATATGCCAACAATGAGCAGTTCTTC	CATATGSYANNEQFF
TRBJ2-7	TRBV7-9	-	-	TGTGCCAGCAGCCAGATTATGACCGTGTGGGGCCGTTTCGACTTC	CASSQIMTVWGRFDF
TRBJ1-1	TRBV28	-	-	TGTGCCAGCAGTTTGGGCCTACGGAACACTGAAGCTTTCTTT	CASSLGLRNTEAFF
TRBJ2-2	TRBV9	few	-	TGTGCCAGCAGCGTAGGGCCCCGGGTGAGCACCGGGGAGCTGTTTTTT	CASSVGPRVSTGELFF
TRBJ1-4	TRBV30	-	-	TGTGCCTGGAGCCCTTCCTCAGGGGTATTGTTTTTT	CAWSPSSGVLFF